A selection of T cell receptor beta chains follows, all from one sample in a study of regulatory T cells in long-lasting Graves disease. Using its own MiXCR run on the multiplex PCR reads, TCRdb lists one record per CDR3 protein. The data hold 500,000 to 700,000 distinct CDR3 sequences, with 30% observed a single time. Sequencing was performed on peripheral blood mononuclear cells (PBMCs), taken when the disease was refractory, from a patient treated with antithyroid drugs. The receptors were sampled from a female donor with Graves disease. CDR3s include the opening cysteine and the closing phenylalanine or tryptophan. A D gene is named only where the DNA matches it firmly. Size is stated for part of the rows, as once, few or many counts, or as a class when the clone is expanded.

d_call	clone_size	j_call	v_call	cdr3_aa	cdr3_nt
.	.	TRBJ1-5	TRBV6-1	CASSVTGFGNQPQHF	TGTGCCAGCAGTGTTACAGGGTTTGGCAATCAGCCCCAGCATTTT
TRBD1	.	TRBJ1-1	TRBV14	CASSQRTGSLTEAFF	TGTGCCAGCAGCCAACGGACAGGTTCTTTGACTGAAGCTTTCTTT
.	.	TRBJ2-7	TRBV29-1	CSVGSGLTYEQYF	TGCAGCGTTGGGAGTGGACTTACATACGAGCAGTACTTC
.	.	TRBJ1-3	TRBV12-3/TRBV12-4	CASSLLVQGRQGGNTIYF	TGTGCCAGCAGTTTGCTCGTCCAAGGACGCCAGGGGGGAAACACCATATATTTT
TRBD2	once	TRBJ2-3	TRBV7-2	CASSLARASGLPLFNTQYF	TGTGCCAGCAGCTTAGCGAGGGCTAGCGGGCTCCCTCTCTTCAATACGCAGTATTTT
.	.	TRBJ1-3	TRBV28	CASSPARPSGNTIYF	TGTGCCAGCAGCCCGGCCAGGCCCTCTGGAAACACCATATATTTT
.	few	TRBJ1-2	TRBV15	CATSRGGSGSYGYTF	TGTGCCACCAGCAGAGGAGGGTCTGGGAGCTATGGCTACACCTTC
.	many	TRBJ1-2	TRBV6-1	CASRELANYGYTF	TGTGCCAGCAGAGAATTAGCTAACTATGGCTACACCTTC
.	.	TRBJ2-7	TRBV6-1	CASRNRETYEQYF	TGTGCCAGCAGGAACAGGGAGACCTACGAGCAGTACTTC
.	.	TRBJ1-1	TRBV9	CASSVGGSRVNTEAFF	TGTGCCAGCAGCGTCGGGGGTTCGAGAGTGAACACTGAAGCTTTCTTT
.	.	TRBJ2-7	TRBV20-1	CSAREDYTSTYEQYF	TGCAGTGCTAGGGAAGACTACACGTCAACCTACGAGCAGTACTTC
.	.	TRBJ2-7	TRBV6-1	CASSANGLYEQYF	TGTGCCAGCAGTGCGAACGGACTCTACGAGCAGTACTTC
.	few	TRBJ2-2	TRBV3-1	CASSQAGQRDTGELFF	TGTGCCAGCAGCCAGGCGGGACAGAGAGACACCGGGGAGCTGTTTTTT
.	.	TRBJ1-1	TRBV7-9	CASSLLPERLNTEAFF	TGTGCCAGCAGCTTACTCCCCGAGAGACTGAACACTGAAGCTTTCTTT
.	few	TRBJ2-2	TRBV13	CASSPRMNTGELFF	TGTGCCAGCAGCCCTAGGATGAACACCGGGGAGCTGTTTTTT
.	few	TRBJ1-5	TRBV7-9	CASSFSGTTQPQHF	TGTGCCAGCAGCTTTTCTGGTACGACTCAGCCCCAGCATTTT
.	.	TRBJ1-2	TRBV3-1	CASSPSGVNGYTF	TGTGCCAGCAGCCCCTCCGGAGTGAATGGCTACACCTTC
.	.	TRBJ1-2	TRBV3-1	CASSQWHGTDPNYGYTF	TGTGCCAGCAGCCAATGGCATGGGACGGACCCTAACTATGGCTACACCTTC
.	.	TRBJ1-6	TRBV28	CASSLFSPNNSPLHF	TGTGCCAGCAGTTTATTCAGTCCGAATAATTCACCCCTCCACTTT
.	few	TRBJ1-1	TRBV27	CASRDLAGNTEAFF	TGTGCCAGCAGGGATCTGGCGGGGAACACTGAAGCTTTCTTT
TRBD2	.	TRBJ2-1	TRBV7-6	CASSFDPGLAKYNEQFF	TGTGCCAGCAGTTTCGACCCGGGACTAGCGAAGTACAATGAGCAGTTCTTC
.	.	TRBJ2-5	TRBV5-1	CASSLDRPIPQETQYF	TGCGCCAGCAGCTTGGATCGTCCGATACCTCAAGAGACCCAGTACTTC
.	once	TRBJ1-2	TRBV12-3/TRBV12-4	CASRDRRDGVSCTF	TGTGCCAGCAGAGATCGCCGGGACGGCGTTTCATGCACCTTC
.	few	TRBJ2-2	TRBV5-5	CASSLAARAAGELFF	TGTGCCAGCAGCTTGGCAGCGAGGGCGGCCGGGGAGCTGTTTTTT
.	once	TRBJ2-5	TRBV5-1	CASSLGTTQETQYF	TGCGCCAGCAGCTTAGGAACTACCCAAGAGACCCAGTACTTC
TRBD1	few	TRBJ1-5	TRBV15	CATSRPDRGQPQHF	TGTGCCACCAGCAGACCGGACAGGGGTCAGCCCCAGCATTTT
TRBD2	few	TRBJ2-5	TRBV6-5	CASSWGLLAGEETQYF	TGTGCCAGCAGTTGGGGACTTTTAGCGGGAGAAGAGACCCAGTACTTC
.	few	TRBJ1-2	TRBV29-1	CSVTRDYGYTF	TGCAGCGTGACCCGGGACTATGGCTACACCTTC
.	many	TRBJ1-5	TRBV27	CASSSVPYRGSNQPQHF	TGTGCCAGCAGTTCCGTCCCGTATAGGGGTAGCAATCAGCCCCAGCATTTT
.	few	TRBJ1-4	TRBV27	CASSLPDPPATNEKLFF	TGTGCCAGCAGTTTACCTGACCCCCCGGCTACTAATGAAAAACTGTTTTTT
TRBD1	few	TRBJ2-7	TRBV7-9	CASTGEGVEQYF	TGTGCCTCGACAGGGGAAGGGGTCGAGCAGTACTTC
.	.	TRBJ2-2	TRBV5-1	CASGWAGTPNTGELFF	TGCGCCAGCGGCTGGGCCGGGACACCCAACACCGGGGAGCTGTTTTTT
TRBD2	.	TRBJ2-7	TRBV7-9	CASSTRLAGASYEQYF	TGTGCCAGCAGCACCCGACTAGCGGGAGCGTCCTACGAGCAGTACTTC
.	.	TRBJ1-1	TRBV27	CASRRGGVGGLSTEAFF	TGTGCCAGCAGGCGCGGGGGGGTTGGGGGCTTGAGCACTGAAGCTTTCTTT
.	few	TRBJ2-1	TRBV11-2	CASSLDSPNEQFF	TGTGCCAGCAGCTTAGATTCCCCCAATGAGCAGTTCTTC
.	.	TRBJ1-1	TRBV5-1	CASSSWGSGEAFF	TGCGCCAGCAGCTCCTGGGGATCCGGGGAAGCTTTCTTT
TRBD2	.	TRBJ2-1	TRBV20-1	CSATREGGNEQFF	TGCAGTGCTACCCGGGAGGGCGGCAATGAGCAGTTCTTC
.	.	TRBJ2-1	TRBV19	CASSIGRWGEQFF	TGTGCCAGTAGTATTGGTCGTTGGGGTGAGCAGTTCTTC
TRBD1	.	TRBJ1-2	TRBV7-2	CASSTRTGINYDYTF	TGTGCCAGCAGCACCAGGACAGGCATTAACTATGACTACACCTTC
.	.	TRBJ1-5	TRBV6-1	CASSEDSVPNQPQHF	TGTGCCAGCAGTGAGGACAGCGTACCAAATCAGCCCCAGCATTTT
TRBD2	few	TRBJ2-7	TRBV12-3/TRBV12-4	CASSRTREQDEQYF	TGTGCCAGCAGTCGGACTAGGGAGCAGGACGAGCAGTACTTC
TRBD2	.	TRBJ2-7	TRBV19	CASSATSGRMYEQYF	TGTGCCAGTAGTGCGACTAGCGGGAGGATGTACGAGCAGTACTTC
.	many	TRBJ1-1	TRBV28	CARRLQRENTEAFF	TGTGCCAGACGACTCCAGCGGGAGAACACTGAAGCTTTCTTT
.	.	TRBJ1-1	TRBV10-3	CAISESELLNTEAFF	TGTGCCATCAGTGAGTCAGAGCTATTGAACACTGAAGCTTTCTTT
TRBD1	.	TRBJ2-7	TRBV6-4	CASSYSRTGGSYEQYF	TGTGCCAGCAGTTACTCTCGGACAGGGGGCTCTTACGAGCAGTACTTC